This paragraph covers one T cell receptor beta chain sequence. What it recognizes is unknown. V was pared by 2 bases and J by 3 bases, with 7 bases between. The CDR3 is 13 residues long. Germline V gene data show CDR1 as KGHSH and CDR2 as LQKENI. The source of the sample is a study of T cell responses to AZD1222 COVID-19 vaccine. Libraries were prepared by immunoSEQ multiplex PCR; TCRdb keeps only in-frame clonotypes and omits some of them. The sample lists under 200,000 clones; around 90% were seen once. Whole-study findings and limits: Spike was spanned by vaccine-associated CD4 TCRs, which were dominant at 160-218 and 743-854. Clonal diversity was possibly underestimated; the donors were predominantly white British and more often female.

This chain uses TRBV18 with TRBJ1-2, with a tentative D call TRBD1 (5 bases). The source was peripheral blood, collected on day 0 of AZD1222 vaccination. The receptor's source is an adult in good health. CDR3 region: CASSPGGDYGYTF. CDR3 sequence (DNA): TGTGCCAGCTCACCAGGGGGGGACTATGGCTACACCTTC.